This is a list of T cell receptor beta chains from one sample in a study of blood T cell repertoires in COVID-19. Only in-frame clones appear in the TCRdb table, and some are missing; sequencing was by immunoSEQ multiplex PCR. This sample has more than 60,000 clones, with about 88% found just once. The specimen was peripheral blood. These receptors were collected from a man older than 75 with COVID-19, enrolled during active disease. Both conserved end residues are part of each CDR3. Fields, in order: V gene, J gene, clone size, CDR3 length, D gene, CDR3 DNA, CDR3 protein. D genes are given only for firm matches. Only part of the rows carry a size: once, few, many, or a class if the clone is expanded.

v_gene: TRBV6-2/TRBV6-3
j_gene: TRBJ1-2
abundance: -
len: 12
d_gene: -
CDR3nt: TGTGCCAGCAGTCGGACAGACTATGGCTACACCTTC
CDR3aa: CASSRTDYGYTF

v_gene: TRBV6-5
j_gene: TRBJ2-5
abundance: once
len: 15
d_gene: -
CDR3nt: TGTGCCAGCAGTTACGCAAACTTCCCCCAAGAGACCCAGTACTTC
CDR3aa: CASSYANFPQETQYF

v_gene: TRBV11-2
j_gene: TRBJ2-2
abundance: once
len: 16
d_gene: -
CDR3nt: TGTGCCAGCAGCTTAGACAGGGGCTTCGTGACCGGGGAGCTGTTTTTT
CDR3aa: CASSLDRGFVTGELFF

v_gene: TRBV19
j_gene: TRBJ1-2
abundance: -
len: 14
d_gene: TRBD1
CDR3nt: TGTGCCAGTAGTACTGGACAGGGTCATTTTGGCTACACCTTC
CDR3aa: CASSTGQGHFGYTF

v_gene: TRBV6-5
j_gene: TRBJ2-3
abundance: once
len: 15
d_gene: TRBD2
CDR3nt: TGTGCCAGCAGACTAGCGGGGGGGTTGTCAGATACGCAGTATTTT
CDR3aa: CASRLAGGLSDTQYF

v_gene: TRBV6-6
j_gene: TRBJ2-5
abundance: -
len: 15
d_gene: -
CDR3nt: TGTGCCAGCAGTTACTCAGGGCAGGGTAAAGAGACCCAGTACTTC
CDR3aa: CASSYSGQGKETQYF

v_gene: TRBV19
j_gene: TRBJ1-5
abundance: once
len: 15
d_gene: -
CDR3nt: TGTGCCAGTAGTGGGGCGAGGACGGACAATCAGCCCCAGCATTTT
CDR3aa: CASSGARTDNQPQHF

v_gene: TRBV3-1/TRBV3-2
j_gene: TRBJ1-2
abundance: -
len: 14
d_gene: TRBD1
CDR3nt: TGTGCCAGCAGCCCTAGACAGGGGATTGGTGGCTACACCTTC
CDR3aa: CASSPRQGIGGYTF

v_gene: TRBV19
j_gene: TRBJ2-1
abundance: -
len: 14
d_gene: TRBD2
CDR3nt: TGTGCCAGTAGTAGCGGGGGGGGATCTTGGGAGCAGTTCTTC
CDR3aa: CASSSGGGSWEQFF

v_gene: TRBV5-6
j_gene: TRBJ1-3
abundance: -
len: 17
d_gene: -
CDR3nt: TGTGCCAGCAGCGCCCGCGCCTCCTCAGGGGTCGGAAACACCATATATTTT
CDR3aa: CASSARASSGVGNTIYF

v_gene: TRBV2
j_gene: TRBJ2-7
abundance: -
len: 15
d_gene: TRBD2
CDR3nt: TGTGCCAGCAGTGAAGGACTAGCGGGGGCCTACGAGCAGTACTTC
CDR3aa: CASSEGLAGAYEQYF

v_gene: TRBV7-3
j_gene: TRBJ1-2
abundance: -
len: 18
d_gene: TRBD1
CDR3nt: TGTGCCAGCAGCTTAATGGGACAGGGAGAGGCTCCCTTGCGGGGCTACACCTTC
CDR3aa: CASSLMGQGEAPLRGYTF

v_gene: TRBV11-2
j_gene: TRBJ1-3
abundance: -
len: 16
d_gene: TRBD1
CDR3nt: TGTGCCAGCAGCTTAGGCCAGGGGGCCTCTGGAAACACCATATATTTT
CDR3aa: CASSLGQGASGNTIYF

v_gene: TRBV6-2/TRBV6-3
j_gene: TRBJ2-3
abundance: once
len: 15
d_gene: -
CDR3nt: TGTGCCAGCAGCTCCAGGACAGCTCGCACAGATACGCAGTATTTT
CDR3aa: CASSSRTARTDTQYF

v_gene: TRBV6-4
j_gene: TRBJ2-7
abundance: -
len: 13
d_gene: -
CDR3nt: TGTGCCACCAGCCAAGGGGATTCCTACGAGCAGTACTTC
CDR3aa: CATSQGDSYEQYF

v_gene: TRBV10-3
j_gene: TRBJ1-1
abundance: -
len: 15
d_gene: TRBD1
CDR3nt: TGTGCCATCAGTGACACGAACAGGGGAAACACTGAAGCTTTCTTT
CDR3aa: CAISDTNRGNTEAFF

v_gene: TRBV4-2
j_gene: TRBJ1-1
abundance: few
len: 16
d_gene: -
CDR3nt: TGTGCCAGCAGCCAAGAAGCGGGGGGCGCGTACACTGAAGCTTTCTTT
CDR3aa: CASSQEAGGAYTEAFF

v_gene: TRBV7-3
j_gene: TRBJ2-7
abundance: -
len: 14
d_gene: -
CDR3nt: TGTGCCAGCAGCTTAACGTCGGGCTCCTACGAGCAGTACTTC
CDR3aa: CASSLTSGSYEQYF

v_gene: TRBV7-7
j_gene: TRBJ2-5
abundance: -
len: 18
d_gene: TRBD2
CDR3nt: TGTGCCAGCAGCTTAGAGGCACTAGCGGGGGCACGTGGAGAGACCCAGTACTTC
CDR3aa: CASSLEALAGARGETQYF

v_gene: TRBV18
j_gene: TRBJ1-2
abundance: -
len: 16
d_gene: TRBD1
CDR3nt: TGTGCCAGCTCGCGCACCGGGACAGTAATTAACTATGGCTACACCTTC
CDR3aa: CASSRTGTVINYGYTF

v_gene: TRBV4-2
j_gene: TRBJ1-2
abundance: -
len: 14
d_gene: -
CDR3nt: TGTGCCAGCAGCCAAGCGGGTCAGGGCGATGGCTACACCTTC
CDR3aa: CASSQAGQGDGYTF

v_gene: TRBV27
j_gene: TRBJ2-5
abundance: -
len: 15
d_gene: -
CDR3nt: TGTGCCAGCAGTTTGAATGGGCAGGCTCAAGAGACCCAGTACTTC
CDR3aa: CASSLNGQAQETQYF

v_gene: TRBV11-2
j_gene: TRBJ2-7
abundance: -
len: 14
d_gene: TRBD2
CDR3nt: TGTGCCAGCAGCTTACAGGGGACTAGATCCGAGCAGTACTTC
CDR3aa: CASSLQGTRSEQYF

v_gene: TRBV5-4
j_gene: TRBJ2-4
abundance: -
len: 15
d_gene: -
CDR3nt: TGTGCCAGCAGCTTGGACGCGGCAGGGGAAAACATTCAGTACTTC
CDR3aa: CASSLDAAGENIQYF

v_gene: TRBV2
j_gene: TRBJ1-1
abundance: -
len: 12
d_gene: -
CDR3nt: TGTGCCAGCAGTGTACAGAACACTGAAGCTTTCTTT
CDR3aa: CASSVQNTEAFF

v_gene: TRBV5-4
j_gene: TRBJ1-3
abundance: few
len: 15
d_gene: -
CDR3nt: TGTGCCAGCAGCTTGGCCTACGGCTCTGGAAACACCATATATTTT
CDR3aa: CASSLAYGSGNTIYF

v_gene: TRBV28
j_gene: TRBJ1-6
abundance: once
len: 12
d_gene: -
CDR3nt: TGTGCCAGCGGCAGGGTGGCGAAGTCCCTCCACTTT
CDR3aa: CASGRVAKSLHF

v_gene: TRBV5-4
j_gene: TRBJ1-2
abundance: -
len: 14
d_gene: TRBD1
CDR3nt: TGTGCCAGCAGCATCGGGACAGCTAACTATGGCTACACCTTC
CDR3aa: CASSIGTANYGYTF

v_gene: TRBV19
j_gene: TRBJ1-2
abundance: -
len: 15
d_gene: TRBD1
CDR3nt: TGTGCCAGTAGTGCCTCCGGGACAGCTCGTCATGGCTACACCTTC
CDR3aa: CASSASGTARHGYTF

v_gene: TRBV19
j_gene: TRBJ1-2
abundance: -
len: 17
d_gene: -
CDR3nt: TGTGCCAGTAGCCAACCTTCCGTTCGGGGGGCCTCAGATGGCTACACCTTC
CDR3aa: CASSQPSVRGASDGYTF

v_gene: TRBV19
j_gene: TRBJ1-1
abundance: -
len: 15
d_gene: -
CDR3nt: TGTGCCAGTAGGGAATGGACAAATAGAAACACTGAAGCTTTCTTT
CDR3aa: CASREWTNRNTEAFF

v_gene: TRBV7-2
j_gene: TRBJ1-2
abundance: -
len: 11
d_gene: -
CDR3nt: TGTGCCAGCAGCTTCGGAGATGGCTACACCTTC
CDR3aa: CASSFGDGYTF

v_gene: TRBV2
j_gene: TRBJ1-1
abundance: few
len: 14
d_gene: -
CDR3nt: TGTGCCAGCCTCAAGGGACTCATGAACACTGAAGCTTTCTTT
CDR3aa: CASLKGLMNTEAFF

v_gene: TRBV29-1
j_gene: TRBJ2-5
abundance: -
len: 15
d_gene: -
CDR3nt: TGCAGCGTTGAAGAGACTTTTACACAGGGATCGGCCCAGTACTTC
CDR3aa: CSVEETFTQGSAQYF

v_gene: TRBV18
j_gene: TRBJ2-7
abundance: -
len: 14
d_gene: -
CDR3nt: TGTGCCAGCTCACGAGGACAGCCGCCCTACGAGCAGTACTTC
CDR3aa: CASSRGQPPYEQYF

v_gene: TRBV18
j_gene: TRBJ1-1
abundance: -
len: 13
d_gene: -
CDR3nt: TGTGCCAGCTCACAGCGGGGGGACACTGAAGCTTTCTTT
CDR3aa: CASSQRGDTEAFF

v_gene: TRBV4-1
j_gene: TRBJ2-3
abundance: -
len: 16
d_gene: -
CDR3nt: TGCGCCAGCAGCCAAGCCCGCCTAGCGTTAGCAGATACGCAGTATTTT
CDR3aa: CASSQARLALADTQYF

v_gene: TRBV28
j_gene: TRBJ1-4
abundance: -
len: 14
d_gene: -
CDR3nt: TGTGCCAGCAGTGTACAACAGGGAGGGGAAAAACTGTTTTTT
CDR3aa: CASSVQQGGEKLFF

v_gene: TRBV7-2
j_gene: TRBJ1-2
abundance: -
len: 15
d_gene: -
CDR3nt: TGTGCCAGCAGCTTAATGATTGCGCTCCGGGAAGGCTACACCTTC
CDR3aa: CASSLMIALREGYTF

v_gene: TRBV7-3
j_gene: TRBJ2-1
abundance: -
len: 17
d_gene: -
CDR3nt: TGTGCCAGCAGCTTAAACCCGAACCTTCAGGGATACAATGAGCAGTTCTTC
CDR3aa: CASSLNPNLQGYNEQFF

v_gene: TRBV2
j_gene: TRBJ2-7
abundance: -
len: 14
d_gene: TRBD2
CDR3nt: TGTGCCAGCAGTGAAGGGCGGGGGGGGCAGGAGCAGTACTTC
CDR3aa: CASSEGRGGQEQYF

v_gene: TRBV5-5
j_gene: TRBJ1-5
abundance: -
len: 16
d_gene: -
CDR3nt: TGTGCCAGCAGCGTAAATTACGGGGGAATGGGTCAGCCCCAGCATTTT
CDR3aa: CASSVNYGGMGQPQHF

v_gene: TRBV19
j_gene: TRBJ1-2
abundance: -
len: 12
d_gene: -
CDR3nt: TGTGCCAGTAGTATAACAGGACAAGGCTACACCTTC
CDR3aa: CASSITGQGYTF

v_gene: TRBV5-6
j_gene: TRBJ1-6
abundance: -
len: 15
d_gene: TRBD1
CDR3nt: TGTGCCAGCAGCTTGTTCGGGACAGGGGCTTCACCCCTCCACTTT
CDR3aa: CASSLFGTGASPLHF

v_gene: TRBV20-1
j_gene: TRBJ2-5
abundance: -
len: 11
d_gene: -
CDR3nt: TGCAGTGCCTTCCCCGAGGAGACCCAGTACTTC
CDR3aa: CSAFPEETQYF

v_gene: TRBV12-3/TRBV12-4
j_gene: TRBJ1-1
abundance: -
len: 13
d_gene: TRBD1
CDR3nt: TGTGCCAGCAGTTGGGACAGGTTGAGTGAAGCTTTCTTT
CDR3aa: CASSWDRLSEAFF

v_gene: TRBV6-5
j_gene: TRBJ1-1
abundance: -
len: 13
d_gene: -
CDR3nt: TGTGCCAGCAAGGACTGGGGAGACACTGAAGCTTTCTTT
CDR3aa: CASKDWGDTEAFF

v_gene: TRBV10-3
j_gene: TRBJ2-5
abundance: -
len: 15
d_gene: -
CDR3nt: TGTGCCATCAGTGAGTCGCACAGAGCCAAAGAGACCCAGTACTTC
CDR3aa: CAISESHRAKETQYF

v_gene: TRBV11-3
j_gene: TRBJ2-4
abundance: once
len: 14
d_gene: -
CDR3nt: TGTGCCAGCAGCTTGCGGGGAGATTTAAACATTCAGTACTTC
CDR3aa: CASSLRGDLNIQYF

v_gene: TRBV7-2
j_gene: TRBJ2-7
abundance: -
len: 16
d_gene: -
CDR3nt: TGTGCCAGCAGCTTAGCGACAGCTAACCCCACCTACGAGCAGTACTTC
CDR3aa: CASSLATANPTYEQYF

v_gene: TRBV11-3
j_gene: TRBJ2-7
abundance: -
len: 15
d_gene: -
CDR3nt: TGTGCCAGCAGCTTAGGCGGGACGGAGGCCTACGAGCAGTACTTC
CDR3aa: CASSLGGTEAYEQYF

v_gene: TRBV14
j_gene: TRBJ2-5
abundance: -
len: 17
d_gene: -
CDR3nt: TGTGCCAGCAGCCTGGGCCTCGGAGTAGCGGTAGAAGAGACCCAGTACTTC
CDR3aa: CASSLGLGVAVEETQYF

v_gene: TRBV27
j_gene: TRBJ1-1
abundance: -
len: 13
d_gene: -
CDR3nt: TGTGCCAGCAGTGTGTTACAGGGTACTGAAGCTTTCTTT
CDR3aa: CASSVLQGTEAFF

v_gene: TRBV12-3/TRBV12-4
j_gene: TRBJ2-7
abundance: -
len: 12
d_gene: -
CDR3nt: TGTGCCAGCAGTTTAAAGGGAGGCGAGCAGTACTTC
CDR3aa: CASSLKGGEQYF

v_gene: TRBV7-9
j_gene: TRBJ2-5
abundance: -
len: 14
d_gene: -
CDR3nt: TGTGCCAGCAGCGTACTACAGGGTTTGGAGACCCAGTACTTC
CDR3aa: CASSVLQGLETQYF

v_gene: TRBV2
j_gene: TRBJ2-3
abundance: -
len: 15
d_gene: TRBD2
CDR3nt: TGTGCCAGCAAGCGGACTATTGGGGGGGCAGATACGCAGTATTTT
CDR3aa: CASKRTIGGADTQYF

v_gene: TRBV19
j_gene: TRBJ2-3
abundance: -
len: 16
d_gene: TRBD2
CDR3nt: TGTGCCAGTAGTATAGAAAGCGGGGGAAGTGGAGATACGCAGTATTTT
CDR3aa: CASSIESGGSGDTQYF

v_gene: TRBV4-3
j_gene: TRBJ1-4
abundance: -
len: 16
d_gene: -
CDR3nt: TGCGCCAGCAGCCCCGGGGGGCCCGCAACTAATGAAAAACTGTTTTTT
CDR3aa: CASSPGGPATNEKLFF

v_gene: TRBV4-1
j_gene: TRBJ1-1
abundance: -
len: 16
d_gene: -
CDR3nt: TGCGCCAGCAGCCATGGGCTCACAGGGCGGAACACTGAAGCTTTCTTT
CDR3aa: CASSHGLTGRNTEAFF